A single sample is the source of the 14 T cell receptor beta chains below, sequenced in a study of metastatic and nonmetastatic thyroid tumors. Until they underwent thyroid surgery, no patient had received any treatment. TCRdb re-called the PCR reads via MiXCR. The data contain some 15,000 clones, approximately 30% of them seen just once; the ten biggest clones take up 15% to 25%. What was sequenced was tumor tissue. The origin of the receptors is a female donor with papillary thyroid cancer or a benign thyroid nodule (not recorded which). Some clones in this sample may be carry-over from other donors' samples.

This clone has just a few counts. The rearrangement links TRBV6-2 or TRBV6-3 to TRBJ1-1; 8 bases align to TRBD1. This CDR3 has 17 residues. V lost 2 bases to trimming and J lost 7 bases; unmatched junction nucleotides: 15. The V gene's germline CDR1 is MNHEY and CDR2 SVGEGT. CDR3 sequence: CASSYATQGALENEAFF. The CDR3 bases are TGTGCCAGCAGTTACGCGACGCAGGGGGCGCTTGAAAATGAAGCTTTCTTT.

This clone appeared a single time. This chain joins TRBV30 and TRBJ2-7; D unclear. The germline V gene has CDR1 GTSNPN and CDR2 SVGIG (reference sequence). The CDR3 is 11 residues long. V shed 8 bases and J shed 0 bases, with 8 bases lying between them. The CDR3 DNA reads as TGTGCCCGACACCCCTCCTACGAGCAGTACTTC. The encoded protein is CARHPSYEQYF.

This chain joins TRBV6-1 and TRBJ2-5; D may correspond to TRBD1 or TRBD2 (5 bases each). Germline lookup yields CDR1 MNHNS and CDR2 SASEGT. The CDR3 consists of 15 residues. Trimming took 0 bases from V and 5 from J, leaving 13 bases between them. CDR3: CASSEAWGWGETQYF. The CDR3 DNA reads as TGTGCCAGCAGTGAAGCGTGGGGTTGGGGGGAGACCCAGTACTTC.

This clone has only a few counts. This rearrangement joins TRBV24-1 to TRBJ2-5; 8 positions match TRBD1. The junction had 8 bases not matched to a gene; V was cut back by 6 bases and J by 3 bases. This CDR3 is 15 amino acids long. Germline loops: CDR1 KGHDR, CDR2 SFDVKD. CDR3 residues: CATSRGTGGEETQYF. CDR3 in DNA: TGTGCCACCAGTAGGGGGACAGGCGGAGAAGAGACCCAGTACTTC.

This clone was seen ten or more times. The chain couples TRBV12-3 or TRBV12-4 to TRBJ2-5; 8 bases map to TRBD2. The CDR3 consists of 18 residues. The V gene end was trimmed by 2 bases and the J gene end by 2 bases; junction bases not matched to a gene: 13. DNA of the CDR3: TGTGCCAGCAGTTTATTACCCGATGAGCGGGGGACACAAGAGACCCAGTACTTC. This encodes CASSLLPDERGTQETQYF.

This clone was seen only a few times. The V gene is TRBV12-3 or TRBV12-4, the J gene TRBJ1-2; the match to TRBD1 covers 9 bases. Trimming at V came to 6 bases and at J to 2 bases, leaving 1 base not matched to a gene. The CDR3 totals 13 residues. The CDR3 loop reads CASRDRGNYGYTF. DNA of the CDR3: TGTGCCAGCAGAGACAGGGGGAACTATGGCTACACCTTC.

In this sample, this clone turned up many times. The CDR3: CASSGQGSTEAFF. In DNA form, the CDR3 reads TGCGCCAGCAGTGGACAGGGGAGCACTGAAGCTTTCTTT. The V gene is TRBV10-2, the J gene TRBJ1-1; 8 bases fit TRBD1. Germline assignment: CDR1 WSHSY and CDR2 SAAADI. This CDR3 spans 13 amino acids. V was pared by 4 bases and J by 4 bases, with 2 bases of the junction left unmatched.

This clone was seen only a few times. The chain combines TRBV28 with TRBJ1-2, with a weak D call TRBD1 (6 bases). The CDR3 runs 13 residues. V lost 6 bases and J lost 5, with 13 bases in between. Germline lookup yields CDR1 MDHEN and CDR2 SYDVKM. DNA of the CDR3: TGTGCCAGCAGCCCAGGGAGGGGGTATGGCTACACCTTC. As protein: CASSPGRGYGYTF.

The chain joins TRBV3-1 to TRBJ1-1, with D hard to call. The V gene's germline CDR1 is LGHDT and CDR2 YNNKEL (reference sequence). This CDR3 comprises 14 residues. Trimming stripped 4 bases from V and 5 bases from J, with 14 bases between. CDR3 region: CASSPLTGGTEAFF. The CDR3 DNA reads TGTGCCAGCAGCCCCTTAACCGGAGGGACTGAAGCTTTCTTT.

This clone was seen ten or more times. The rearrangement uses TRBV3-1 and TRBJ2-1, with D unresolved. The germline CDR1 and CDR2 sequences are LGHDT and YNNKEL (reference sequence). V shed 0 bases and J shed 12 bases, with 15 bases lying between them. The CDR3 extends over 14 amino acids. Here the CDR3 DNA reads TGTGCCAGCAGCCAAGATATGGCTCTGGCGACGCAGTTCTTC. Its protein product is CASSQDMALATQFF.

The chain carries TRBV7-3 and TRBJ1-1; D not certain. The CDR3 consists of 15 residues. Between the trimmed V and J ends, which lost 0 bases and 0 bases, there was a span of 8 bases. CDR1 SGHTA and CDR2 FQGTGA come from the germline V gene. The CDR3 coding sequence is TGTGCCAGCAGCTTAACAGGTTCCCTGAACACTGAAGCTTTCTTT. Amino acid sequence: CASSLTGSLNTEAFF. The full variable domain, rest sourced from reference TRBV7-3 and TRBJ1-1, is GAGVSQTPSNKVTEKGKYVELRCDPISGHTALYWYRQSLGQGPEFLIYFQGTGAADDSGLPNDRFFAVRPEGSVSTLKIQRTERGDSAVYLCASSLTGSLNTEAFFGQGTRLTVV.

The genes are TRBV11-1 and TRBJ1-1; D perhaps matches TRBD1 (6 bases). The germline V and J ends were trimmed by 4 bases and 3 bases, with 18 bases remaining between them. Germline CDR1 is SGHAT and CDR2 is FQDESV (reference sequence). The CDR3 length is 16 residues. CDR3 residues: CASSSTDRPADTEAFF. In nucleotides, the CDR3 is TGTGCCAGCAGCTCTACAGACAGGCCCGCTGACACTGAAGCTTTCTTT.

Here the CDR3 reads CASSYFSEPNEQFF. The CDR3 DNA is TGTGCCAGCAGTTACTTCTCAGAGCCCAATGAGCAGTTCTTC. V is TRBV6-5 and J is TRBJ2-1; no firm D call. Germline CDR1 and CDR2: MNHEY and SVGAGI. Trimming took off 1 base at V and 6 bases at J, with 10 bases between the two ends. The CDR3 contains 14 residues.

The chain joins TRBV29-1 to TRBJ2-7; possibly TRBD1 for D (6 bases). V lost 2 bases to trimming and J lost 2 bases, with 10 bases between them. The CDR3 runs 13 residues. CDR1 SQVTM and CDR2 ANQGSEA come from the germline V gene. For the CDR3, the DNA is TGCAGCGTTGAATCAGGGGAAACCTACGAGCAGTACTTC. Amino acids: CSVESGETYEQYF.